This passage covers 19 T cell receptor beta chains from one sample sequenced in a study of graft-versus-host responses after intestinal transplantation. Their specific antigens are unknown. Repertoires were generated with immunoSEQ multiplex PCR, while TCRdb's copy carries only in-frame clones and drops some. The data contain more than 75,000 clones, approximately 90% of them singletons. Sequenced here: unstimulated CD4+ T cells sorted from spleen or lymph node cells, sampled before transplant. The receptors derive from a human donor who was the organ donor for an intestinal transplant.

The chain joins TRBV19 to TRBJ1-2, with unresolved D. The CDR3 is made up of 15 amino acids. V shed 0 bases and J shed 5 bases, with 13 bases lying between them. Per the germline V gene, CDR1 is LNHDA and CDR2 is SQIVND (reference sequence). CDR3 residues: CASSIDRWAEYGYTF. In nucleotides, the CDR3 is TGTGCCAGTAGTATAGATCGTTGGGCAGAGTATGGCTACACCTTC.

The rearrangement uses TRBV11-3 and TRBJ2-1; no clear D. V was trimmed by 2 bases and J by 3 bases, leaving 8 bases between them. CDR3 size: 14 residues. The germline V gene has CDR1 SGHNT and CDR2 YENEEA. This CDR3 is CASSLMAVYNEQFF. In DNA form, the CDR3 reads TGTGCCAGCAGCTTAATGGCGGTCTACAATGAGCAGTTCTTC.

The chain couples TRBV11-2 to TRBJ2-2; TRBD1 matches at 8 bases. Trimming removed 5 bases from V and 6 bases from J; junction bases left unmatched: 2. The CDR3 has 13 amino acids. Germline CDR1 reads SGHAT; CDR2 reads FQNNGV. The chain's CDR3 is CASSQQGAGELFF. CDR3 sequence (DNA): TGTGCCAGCAGCCAACAGGGGGCCGGGGAGCTGTTTTTT.

The chain carries TRBV9 and TRBJ2-1, with 9 positions matching TRBD2. With V trimmed by 6 bases and J by 0 bases, 13 bases remained unmatched. Germline-derived CDR1 and CDR2 are SGDLS and YYNGEE. CDR3 length equals 18 residues. Written as DNA, the CDR3 is TGTGCCAGCACTTCCCAAAGCGGGGGGTTAAGCTCCTACAATGAGCAGTTCTTC. Amino acids: CASTSQSGGLSSYNEQFF.

As to this clone: A read error may produce the germline difference seen at one junction end. J is TRBJ2-1 and V is TRBV11-2; TRBD2 is a possible D gene (5 bases). The CDR3 has 12 residues. Germline-derived CDR1 and CDR2 are SGHAT and FQNNGV. As DNA, the CDR3 is TGTGCCAGCAGCAACGAACTAGTTCGGCTTATCTTC. This encodes CASSNELVRLIF.

The chain recombines TRBV11-1 with TRBJ1-1; D is unclear. The V end lost 1 base, the J end lost 0 bases, and 3 bases lay between the germline ends. This CDR3 has 13 residues. The germline gives CDR1 SGHAT, CDR2 FQDESV (reference sequence). Here the CDR3 DNA reads TGTGCCAGCAGCTTAGTCTTGAACACTGAAGCTTTCTTT. Protein sequence: CASSLVLNTEAFF.

The chain links TRBV19 to TRBJ2-2; D might be TRBD2 (5 bases). This CDR3 comprises 15 residues. Deletions cut 10 bases from V and 0 bases from J, with 15 bases between. The germline CDR1 and CDR2 sequences are LNHDA and SQIVND (reference sequence). The CDR3 DNA is TGTGCCACCCTGGGCGGGTTAGCGAACACCGGGGAGCTGTTTTTT. Protein product: CATLGGLANTGELFF.

V and J are TRBV2 and TRBJ1-1; no clear D. The CDR3 extends over 14 amino acids. V was clipped by 4 bases and J by 1 base, with 10 bases between them. Germline loops: CDR1 SNHLY, CDR2 FYNNEI. The CDR3, as DNA: TGTGCCAGCAGTGCGCATGAGGGGAACACTGAAGCTTTCTTT. Translating gives CASSAHEGNTEAFF.

The J gene is TRBJ2-4, the V gene TRBV19; the match to TRBD2 covers 15 bases. The CDR3 runs 23 residues. V was pared by 3 bases and J by 0 bases, with 18 bases of the junction left unmatched. Germline V lookup: CDR1 LNHDA, CDR2 SQIVND (reference sequence). The CDR3 DNA follows: TGTGCCAGTAGTATTGACCCTTCTTTCGGACTAGCGGGGGGGCAGGGAGCCAAAAACATTCAGTACTTC. This translates into CASSIDPSFGLAGGQGAKNIQYF. The complete variable domain, with remaining parts taken from reference TRBV19 and TRBJ2-4, reads DGGITQSPKYLFRKEGQNVTLSCEQNLNHDAMYWYRQDPGQGLRLIYYSQIVNDFQKGDIAEGYSVSREKKESFPLTVTSAQKNPTAFYLCASSIDPSFGLAGGQGAKNIQYFGAGTRLSVL.

The CDR3 loop is CASSEPVTSGRANEQFF. As DNA, the CDR3 is TGCGCCAGCAGTGAGCCTGTGACTAGCGGGAGGGCCAATGAGCAGTTCTTC. This rearrangement joins TRBV10-2 to TRBJ2-1; TRBD2 matches 14 bases. The trim removed 2 bases at V and 6 bases at J, leaving 6 bases unmatched. CDR1 WSHSY and CDR2 SAAADI come from the germline V gene. This CDR3 comprises 17 residues.

The chain has TRBV11-2 and TRBJ1-3; TRBD1 matches 7 bases. V was clipped by 5 bases and J by 4 bases; unmatched bases: 8. This CDR3 is 15 amino acids long. Per the germline V gene, CDR1 is SGHAT and CDR2 is FQNNGV. The CDR3 nucleotides are TGTGCCAGCAGCCAAGATAGGGGACAGGGAAACACCATATATTTT. Protein product: CASSQDRGQGNTIYF.

The V and J genes are TRBV11-2 and TRBJ2-5; TRBD1 agrees at 7 bases. Germline CDR1 is SGHAT and CDR2 is FQNNGV. The J segment lost 4 bases and the V segment lost 2 bases, leaving 10 bases of the junction unmatched. The CDR3 contains 16 residues. The CDR3 here is CASSLRGGPEGETQYF. The CDR3 coding sequence is TGTGCCAGCAGCTTAAGAGGGGGCCCTGAAGGAGAGACCCAGTACTTC. Full variable domain (rest looked up from reference TRBV11-2 and TRBJ2-5): EAGVAQSPRYKIIEKRQSVAFWCNPISGHATLYWYQQILGQGPKLLIQFQNNGVVDDSQLPKDRFSAERLKGVDSTLKIQPAKLEDSAVYLCASSLRGGPEGETQYFGPGTRLLVL.

The rearrangement links TRBV4-1 to TRBJ1-1; D is ambiguous. Germline V gene sequence: CDR1 MGHRA, CDR2 YSYEKL. Trimming took 4 bases from V and 11 from J, leaving 14 bases between them. The CDR3 runs 12 residues. CDR3 nucleotide sequence: TGCGCCAGCAGCCCTTTGGGAGGGTGGGCTTTCTTT. Its translation: CASSPLGGWAFF.

The rearrangement uses TRBV29-1 and TRBJ2-5; possible D gene TRBD2, 6 bases. Trimming left V 7 bases short and J 3 bases short, with 12 bases between. Germline lookup yields CDR1 SQVTM and CDR2 ANQGSEA. The CDR3 totals 12 residues. The CDR3 here is CSAKGRKETQYF. For the CDR3, the DNA is TGCAGCGCGAAAGGGAGGAAAGAGACCCAGTACTTC.

The V and J genes are TRBV12-5 and TRBJ2-2, with D possibly being TRBD2 (6 bases). The CDR3 consists of 17 residues. The germline V gene has CDR1 LGHNT and CDR2 FRNRAP. Deletions cut 0 bases from V and 0 bases from J, with 11 bases between. For the CDR3, the DNA is TGTGCTAGTGGTTTGGTAGGAGGGTCCGCGAACACCGGGGAGCTGTTTTTT. It translates to CASGLVGGSANTGELFF.

The gene calls are TRBV30 and TRBJ1-3; no clear D. The CDR3 loop spans 22 amino acids. Germline V CDR1 and CDR2: GTSNPN, SVGIG (reference sequence). V lost 0 bases to trimming and J lost 0 bases, with 30 bases between them. This CDR3 is CAWSVMRVYAPTNHSSGNTIYF. The CDR3 nucleotides are TGTGCCTGGAGTGTAATGCGGGTGTACGCACCAACGAATCACAGCTCTGGAAACACCATATATTTT.

The CDR3 reads CSALSRFGYTF. The CDR3, as DNA: TGCAGTGCTCTCTCACGGTTTGGCTACACCTTC. The rearrangement uses TRBV20-1 and TRBJ1-2; D is ambiguous. The CDR3 has 11 amino acids. CDR1 is DFQATT and CDR2 is SNEGSKA in the germline V gene (reference sequence). V lost 5 bases, J lost 7 bases, and 11 bases lay in between.

The sample holds one count of this clone. The chain employs TRBV7-2 and TRBJ2-2; the D is unclear. Trimming left V 4 bases short and J 6 bases short, with 9 bases between. The CDR3 spans 13 residues. From germline, CDR1 is SGHTA and CDR2 FQGNSA. CDR3 in amino acids: CASSYIVPGELFF. The DNA of the CDR3 is TGTGCCAGCAGCTATATAGTCCCCGGGGAGCTGTTTTTT.

This rearrangement joins TRBV28 to TRBJ2-2; 8 bases agree with TRBD1. This CDR3 is 13 amino acids long. Unmatched junction bases numbered 5, after V lost 7 bases and J lost 7 bases. Per the germline V gene, CDR1 is MDHEN and CDR2 is SYDVKM. The CDR3, as DNA: TGTGCCAGCAAGGACAGGGCGATCGGGGAGCTGTTTTTT. This codes for CASKDRAIGELFF.